Presented here are 10 T cell receptor beta chains from one specimen sequenced in a study of blood T cell repertoires in COVID-19. Sequencing used immunoSEQ multiplex PCR; TCRdb keeps in-frame clones, though not all of them. The sample carries around 450,000 clones, about nine tenths recorded once. Input material: PBMCs or T cells enriched from blood (not recorded which). The receptor source for this set is a woman aged 18-35 years who had recovered from COVID-19.

The CDR3 bases are TGTGCCAGCAGCTCAAGACTAGCGGGGGGCCTTCCTCGGGAGACCCAGTACTTC. It codes for CASSSRLAGGLPRETQYF. This sequence joins TRBV5-5 and TRBJ2-5, with 13 nucleotides matching TRBD2. J gave up 5 bases and V 3 bases, and 13 bases lay outside the gene matches. The CDR3 totals 18 residues. Germline CDR1 SGHKS, CDR2 YYEKEE (reference sequence).

The chain uses TRBV20-1 and TRBJ2-7; D is undetermined. The CDR3 spans 13 residues. The V end was cut by 3 bases, the J end by 1 base, with 10 bases between. CDR1 DFQATT and CDR2 SNEGSKA come from the germline V gene (reference sequence). CDR3 loop: CSASTALSYEQYF. CDR3 bases: TGCAGTGCTAGTACAGCTCTTTCCTACGAGCAGTACTTC.

This rearrangement joins TRBV7-9 to TRBJ1-3; D is possibly TRBD1 (6 bases). Per the germline V gene, CDR1 is SEHNR and CDR2 is FQNEAQ (reference sequence). The CDR3 totals 16 residues. The germline V and J ends were trimmed by 5 bases and 0 bases, with 14 bases remaining between them. For the CDR3, the DNA is TGTGCCAGCAGCCCTCCAGGGGCACTCTCTGGAAACACCATATATTTT. Translating gives CASSPPGALSGNTIYF.

The count of this clone is one. The chain joins TRBV3-1 (or the pseudogene TRBV3-2) to TRBJ1-5, with unresolved D. V was clipped by 1 base and J by 5 bases, with 6 bases between them. Germline values: CDR1 LGHDT, CDR2 YNNKEL (reference sequence). The CDR3 has 13 residues. The CDR3 region has the DNA TGTGCCAGCAGCCAAGGAGCCTATCAGCCCCAGCATTTT. It is translated as CASSQGAYQPQHF.

The CDR3 sequence: CASRVTGEDEKLFF. The CDR3 nucleotides are TGTGCCAGTAGGGTAACAGGGGAGGATGAAAAACTGTTTTTT. The chain has TRBV19 and TRBJ1-4; 7 bases agree with TRBD1. V was pared by 6 bases and J by 6 bases, with 7 bases of the junction left unmatched. This CDR3 is 14 amino acids long. Per germline, CDR1 LNHDA and CDR2 SQIVND (reference sequence).

This chain links TRBV7-2 with TRBJ2-7; D is uncertain. There are 16 residues in the CDR3. Per germline, CDR1 SGHTA and CDR2 FQGNSA. Trimming pared 6 bases from V and 2 bases from J, leaving 20 bases between. The CDR3 reads CASSSTWSVVPYEQYF. The CDR3 DNA is TGTGCCAGCAGTTCGACATGGTCGGTAGTTCCCTACGAGCAGTACTTC.

Only one count was recorded for this clone. V usage is TRBV5-8 and J usage is TRBJ2-7; TRBD1 might be the D (6 bases). This CDR3 is 13 amino acids long. V lost 3 bases to trimming and J lost 2 bases, with 9 bases between them. CDR1 and CDR2 from the germline V gene are SGHTS and YDEGEE. The CDR3 nucleotides read TGTGCCAGCAGCTACTGGACAGCCTACGAGCAGTACTTC. Its translation is CASSYWTAYEQYF.

The V and J genes are TRBV10-3 and TRBJ1-5; D might be TRBD1 (6 bases). The CDR3 has 15 residues. Trimming cost V 5 bases and J 0 bases, with 11 bases left between them. Germline lookup yields CDR1 ENHRY and CDR2 SYGVKD. CDR3 DNA: TGTGCCATCAGTTCCGAGGGGGATAGCAATCAGCCCCAGCATTTT. As protein: CAISSEGDSNQPQHF.

V and J are TRBV4-1 and TRBJ1-6; tentatively, D is TRBD1 (6 bases). The CDR3 consists of 17 residues. Germline lookup yields CDR1 MGHRA and CDR2 YSYEKL. V dropped 1 base and J dropped 6 bases, with 16 bases sitting between them. CDR3 region: CASSQGQESGFNSPLHF. The CDR3, as DNA: TGCGCCAGCAGCCAAGGACAGGAGTCAGGGTTTAATTCACCCCTCCACTTT.

V usage is TRBV11-2 and J usage is TRBJ2-1; perhaps TRBD1 as D (6 bases). The CDR3 is made up of 15 amino acids. Germline V CDR1 and CDR2: SGHAT, FQNNGV. V lost 2 bases and J 0 bases, leaving 8 bases between the germline ends. CDR3 sequence reads: CASSLQGSSYNEQFF. CDR3 sequence (DNA): TGTGCCAGCAGCTTACAGGGGAGCTCCTACAATGAGCAGTTCTTC.